These 22 T cell receptor beta chains share one sample of origin, sequenced in a study of T cell changes during pregnancy in multiple sclerosis. Measured with immunoSEQ multiplex PCR; TCRdb has only the in-frame clones, and not every one. The table includes some 73,000 clones, almost 95% detected once. Source: peripheral blood, taken in the third trimester of pregnancy. The receptors were gathered from a female donor in good health, enrolled as a control in a pregnancy study.

The J gene is TRBJ2-1, the V gene TRBV9; 7 bases line up with TRBD2. The CDR3 contains 15 residues. Looked up from germline, CDR1 is SGDLS and CDR2 is YYNGEE. The V segment lost 1 base and the J segment 10 bases; nucleotides outside the gene matches: 11. CDR3 sequence reads: CASSVLLASGEEQFF. CDR3 nucleotides: TGTGCCAGCAGCGTATTACTAGCGTCCGGGGAGGAGCAGTTCTTC.

The chain combines TRBV4-2 with TRBJ2-5; 12 positions match TRBD2. Germline V gene data show CDR1 as LGHNA and CDR2 as YNFKEQ. This CDR3 spans 18 amino acids. After removal of 0 bases from V and 4 bases from J, the junction contained 9 bases not matched to a gene. The chain's CDR3 is CASSQETSGGGTLETQYF. CDR3 nucleotides: TGTGCCAGCAGCCAAGAGACTAGCGGGGGCGGGACTTTAGAGACCCAGTACTTC.

This sequence joins TRBV4-1 and TRBJ2-1; TRBD2 agrees at 11 bases. Unmatched junction bases numbered 10, after V lost 4 bases and J lost 8 bases. Germline V gene data show CDR1 as MGHRA and CDR2 as YSYEKL. The CDR3 is 16 residues long. The CDR3 DNA reads TGCGCCAGCAGCCGTAGTCTAGCGGGAGGAAATGATGAGCAGTTCTTC. Protein product: CASSRSLAGGNDEQFF.

The rearrangement joins TRBV5-6 to TRBJ2-7; 7 bases map to TRBD1. This CDR3 has 14 amino acids. Trimming took 3 bases from V and 5 from J; bases not matched to a gene: 8. CDR1 is SGHDT, CDR2 YYEEEE, per germline. The CDR3 region is CASSSDRVGDEQYF. In DNA form, the CDR3 reads TGTGCCAGCAGCTCAGACAGGGTTGGCGACGAGCAGTACTTC.

V usage is TRBV27 and J usage is TRBJ2-1; tentatively, D is TRBD1 (6 bases). Trimming stripped 7 bases from V and 0 bases from J, with 10 bases between. The CDR3 is made up of 14 amino acids. The germline V gene encodes CDR1 MNHEY and CDR2 SMNVEV (reference sequence). The CDR3 nucleotides are TGTGCCAGCACCGGACAGAGCTCCTACAATGAGCAGTTCTTC. This encodes CASTGQSSYNEQFF.

DNA for the CDR3: TGTGCCAGCAGCGTCAGCGGCTCCTACAATGAGCAGTTCTTC. Translated: CASSVSGSYNEQFF. This sequence joins TRBV9 and TRBJ2-1; perhaps TRBD2 as D (5 bases). V lost 2 bases to trimming and J lost 0 bases, with 6 bases between them. Germline lookup yields CDR1 SGDLS and CDR2 YYNGEE. The CDR3 runs 14 residues.

The chain recombines TRBV5-1 with TRBJ2-7; TRBD2 agrees at 8 bases. The CDR3 totals 15 residues. The germline gives CDR1 SGHRS, CDR2 YFSETQ. The J segment lost 3 bases and the V segment lost 4 bases, leaving 9 bases of the junction unmatched. CDR3 DNA sequence: TGCGCCAGCAGCCCGGCGGCTAGCGGGTTCTACGAGCAGTACTTC. Amino acids: CASSPAASGFYEQYF. The full variable domain, with the rest looked up from reference TRBV5-1 and TRBJ2-7, is KAGVTQTPRYLIKTRGQQVTLSCSPISGHRSVSWYQQTPGQGLQFLFEYFSETQRNKGNFPGRFSGRQFSNSRSEMNVSTLELGDSALYLCASSPAASGFYEQYFGPGTRLTVT.

The table lists this clone with a count of one. The chain combines TRBV7-9 with TRBJ2-3; 7 bases fit TRBD2. This CDR3 contains 16 residues. V shed 5 bases and J 8 bases; nucleotides not matched to a gene: 16. CDR1 is SEHNR, CDR2 FQNEAQ, per germline (reference sequence). CDR3 nucleotides: TGTGCCAGCAGCGAGGCTAGCGGCGGTAGAAGGGGTACGCAGTATTTT. As protein: CASSEASGGRRGTQYF.

The chain recombines TRBV4-1 with TRBJ2-5; 8 bases are a match to TRBD2. This CDR3 has 15 amino acids. CDR1 is MGHRA and CDR2 is YSYEKL in the germline V gene. Losses at the gene ends were 6 bases for V and 7 bases for J; bases not matched to a gene: 13. The CDR3 sequence is CASRQIAGLDGTQYF. The CDR3 DNA sequence: TGCGCCAGCAGACAAATAGCGGGGCTTGACGGGACCCAGTACTTC.

V is TRBV27 and J is TRBJ2-2; D might be TRBD2 (6 bases). Germline V CDR1 and CDR2: MNHEY, SMNVEV (reference sequence). V gave up 6 bases and J gave up 7 bases, with 12 bases separating them. The CDR3 is 13 residues long. CDR3 bases: TGTGCCAGCAGCCCCGCTAGCGTCGGGGAGCTGTTTTTT. It codes for CASSPASVGELFF.

The chain carries TRBV5-4 and TRBJ2-3, with 7 bases identical to TRBD1. The germline V gene encodes CDR1 SGHNT and CDR2 YYREEE (reference sequence). Trimming removed 2 bases from V and 4 bases from J; junction bases left unmatched: 4. This CDR3 contains 14 residues. The CDR3 DNA sequence: TGTGCCAGCAGCTTTGGACAGGCGGCAGATACGCAGTATTTT. Encoded protein: CASSFGQAADTQYF.

This clone was seen only a few times. V gene TRBV10-1 combines with J gene TRBJ1-5; D gene ambiguous. The V end lost 7 bases, the J end lost 3 bases, and 13 bases lay between the germline ends. CDR3 size: 14 residues. Germline CDR1 is WNHNN and CDR2 is SYGVQD (reference sequence). CDR3: CASTWEADNQPQHF. The CDR3 DNA is TGCGCCAGCACATGGGAGGCGGACAATCAGCCCCAGCATTTT.

The CDR3 coding sequence is TGTGCCACCAGCGTTACTAGCGGGGGGGTCGATACGCAGTATTTT. This codes for CATSVTSGGVDTQYF. This rearrangement joins TRBV15 to TRBJ2-3, with 13 bases identical to TRBD2. This CDR3 is 15 amino acids long. Trimming cost V 5 bases and J 6 bases; bases outside gene matches: 5. Looked up from germline, CDR1 is LNHNV and CDR2 is YYDKDF (reference sequence).

This chain links TRBV7-6 with TRBJ2-3; no reliable D call. The germline V and J ends were trimmed by 3 bases and 4 bases, with 8 bases remaining between them. Germline V lookup: CDR1 SGHVS, CDR2 FNYEAQ. This CDR3 is 13 amino acids long. In DNA form, the CDR3 reads TGTGCCAGCAGCTTTACCCCGGCAGATACGCAGTATTTT. It yields the protein CASSFTPADTQYF.

The count of this clone is one. V and J are TRBV15 and TRBJ2-2, with D perhaps matching TRBD1 (5 bases). CDR3 size: 16 residues. The germline gives CDR1 LNHNV, CDR2 YYDKDF (reference sequence). Trimming removed 4 bases from V and 0 bases from J, with 12 bases in between. The CDR3 sequence is CATSTRVETNTGELFF. As DNA, the CDR3 is TGTGCCACCAGCACCAGGGTAGAAACGAACACCGGGGAGCTGTTTTTT. The full variable domain, with the rest looked up from reference TRBV15 and TRBJ2-2, is DAMVIQNPRYQVTQFGKPVTLSCSQTLNHNVMYWYQQKSSQAPKLLFHYYDKDFNNEADTPDNFQSRRPNTSFCFLDIRSPGLGDTAMYLCATSTRVETNTGELFFGEGSRLTVL.

The chain has TRBV5-6 and TRBJ1-1; 11 positions agree with TRBD1. Losses at the gene ends were 5 bases for V and 6 bases for J; bases not matched to a gene: 6. Per the germline V gene, CDR1 is SGHDT and CDR2 is YYEEEE. CDR3 length: 14 residues. CDR3 sequence reads: CASRGQGALAEAFF. In DNA form, the CDR3 reads TGTGCCAGCAGAGGACAGGGGGCTCTGGCTGAAGCTTTCTTT.

The rearrangement links TRBV18 to TRBJ1-5, with 9 bases fitting TRBD1. J was trimmed by 1 base and V by 4 bases; bases with no gene match: 8. The CDR3 loop spans 17 amino acids. Germline CDR1 reads KGHSH; CDR2 reads LQKENI. CDR3 in DNA: TGTGCCAGCTCACAACTATCCGGGACAGGGAGCAATCAGCCCCAGCATTTT. This encodes CASSQLSGTGSNQPQHF.

The J gene is TRBJ2-7, the V gene TRBV4-1; 9 bases fit TRBD1. Germline CDR1 and CDR2: MGHRA and YSYEKL. J gave up 3 bases and V 1 base, and 7 bases lay outside the gene matches. The CDR3 runs 16 residues. CDR3 nucleotide sequence: TGCGCCAGCAGCCAAGTCGCGGGACAGGGACACTACGAGCAGTACTTC. It codes for CASSQVAGQGHYEQYF.

The table lists this clone with a count of one. The chain joins TRBV9 to TRBJ2-1; possible D gene TRBD2, 6 bases. CDR3 length: 17 amino acids. V was clipped by 0 bases and J by 0 bases, with 13 bases between them. CDR1 is SGDLS, CDR2 YYNGEE, per germline. The CDR3 nucleotides read TGTGCCAGCAGCGTAGCCGATCTAGCGTACTCCTACAATGAGCAGTTCTTC. Translated, it gives CASSVADLAYSYNEQFF.

V usage is TRBV18 and J usage is TRBJ2-3; the D gene is possibly TRBD1 (6 bases). Germline CDR1 and CDR2: KGHSH and LQKENI. The V end was cut by 0 bases, the J end by 1 base, with 11 bases between. The CDR3 is 16 residues long. The CDR3 sequence is CASSPPAGVGTDTQYF. CDR3 in DNA: TGTGCCAGCTCACCACCGGCAGGGGTGGGCACAGATACGCAGTATTTT.

CDR3 sequence reads: CASSIRGGSTDTQYF. CDR3 nucleotides: TGTGCCAGTAGTATTCGCGGGGGAAGCACAGATACGCAGTATTTT. This chain links TRBV19 with TRBJ2-3; 7 bases are shared with TRBD2. This CDR3 is built from 15 residues. Trimming removed 3 bases from V and 0 bases from J; junction bases left unmatched: 3. Germline loops: CDR1 LNHDA, CDR2 SQIVND (reference sequence).

The chain joins TRBV5-1 to TRBJ2-7; TRBD2 matches 7 bases. The CDR3 has 15 residues. The V and J ends lost 0 bases and 4 bases, in that order; junction bases with no gene match: 7. Per the germline V gene, CDR1 is SGHRS and CDR2 is YFSETQ. CDR3 DNA: TGCGCCAGCAGCTTGGAGACTAGCTCTACATACGAGCAGTACTTC. Its protein is CASSLETSSTYEQYF.